Below are 26 T cell receptor beta chains sequenced from a single sample in a study of blood T cell repertoires in COVID-19. Libraries were prepared by immunoSEQ multiplex PCR; TCRdb keeps only in-frame clonotypes and omits some of them. The sample records some 350,000 clones, more than 85% being singletons. The specimen was PBMCs or T cells enriched from blood (not recorded which). The receptors shown here come from a woman under 40 who had recovered from COVID-19.

J is TRBJ1-1 and V is TRBV5-1, with 9 bases fitting TRBD1. This CDR3 contains 16 residues. The V gene end was trimmed by 4 bases and the J gene end by 0 bases; junction bases not matched to a gene: 7. Germline V gives CDR1 SGHRS, CDR2 YFSETQ. The CDR3 nucleotides are TGCGCCAGCAGCACCGGACAGGGGCTCATGAACACTGAAGCTTTCTTT. Its protein is CASSTGQGLMNTEAFF.

This rearrangement joins TRBV28 to TRBJ1-2; D perhaps matches TRBD1 (6 bases). V lost 5 bases to trimming and J lost 10 bases, with 8 bases between them. The CDR3 covers 10 residues. Germline V CDR1 and CDR2: MDHEN, SYDVKM. The DNA of the CDR3 is TGTGCCAGCAGTCACAGGGACTACACCTTC. This encodes CASSHRDYTF.

The chain links TRBV11-3 to TRBJ2-1; D gene unclear. The CDR3 is 14 residues long. CDR1 and CDR2 from the germline V gene are SGHNT and YENEEA. V was pared by 5 bases and J by 2 bases, with 10 bases between. The CDR3 sequence: CASSDSEPYNEQFF. The CDR3, as DNA: TGTGCCAGCAGCGACTCTGAACCCTACAATGAGCAGTTCTTC.

The chain uses TRBV27 and TRBJ1-1, with TRBD1 matching 7 bases. Germline CDR1 and CDR2: MNHEY and SMNVEV (reference sequence). Trimming removed 10 bases from V and 0 bases from J; junction bases left unmatched: 8. The CDR3 covers 14 residues. The CDR3 DNA follows: TGTGCCACACAGGGGCAGGGGGTGAACACTGAAGCTTTCTTT. Translation: CATQGQGVNTEAFF.

CDR3 nucleotides: TGTGCCAGCAGCGTCCTCCGGGGGGCGGGGGATACGCAGTATTTT. It translates to CASSVLRGAGDTQYF. This chain uses TRBV9 with TRBJ2-3; the D gene is possibly TRBD2 (7 bases). There are 15 residues in the CDR3. V was pared by 2 bases and J by 6 bases, with 16 bases between. Germline-derived CDR1 and CDR2 are SGDLS and YYNGEE.

This rearrangement joins TRBV7-2 to TRBJ1-1; D might be TRBD1 (6 bases). Germline values: CDR1 SGHTA, CDR2 FQGNSA. This CDR3 is 14 amino acids long. The ends were cut back, 5 bases at V and 1 base at J, with 11 bases in the middle. The CDR3, as DNA: TGTGCCAGCAGCGCAGGGGCGTGGAACACTGAAGCTTTCTTT. This sequence encodes CASSAGAWNTEAFF. Variable domain in full (rest from reference TRBV7-2 and TRBJ1-1): GAGVSQSPSNKVTEKGKDVELRCDPISGHTALYWYRQSLGQGLEFLIYFQGNSAPDKSGLPSDRFSAERTGGSVSTLTIQRTQQEDSAVYLCASSAGAWNTEAFFGQGTRLTVV.

The J gene is TRBJ2-7, the V gene TRBV7-2; 7 positions match TRBD1. J was trimmed by 3 bases and V by 4 bases; bases with no gene match: 12. The CDR3 length is 16 residues. Germline CDR1 reads SGHTA; CDR2 reads FQGNSA. The CDR3 reads CASSSDRWGTGYEQYF. CDR3 bases: TGTGCCAGCAGCTCGGACAGGTGGGGAACTGGCTACGAGCAGTACTTC.

The rearrangement links TRBV5-5 to TRBJ2-2; D may be TRBD1 (6 bases). Germline CDR1 SGHKS, CDR2 YYEKEE (reference sequence). Trimming removed 4 bases from V and 6 bases from J, with 16 bases in between. The CDR3 totals 15 residues. The CDR3, as DNA: TGTGCCAGCAGCCAACTGACAGGATCTGCCGGGGAGCTGTTTTTT. This encodes CASSQLTGSAGELFF.

This chain connects TRBV28 to TRBJ2-7; 7 bases align to TRBD1. The CDR3 runs 14 residues. The V segment lost 11 bases and the J segment 3 bases; nucleotides outside the gene matches: 13. CDR1 MDHEN and CDR2 SYDVKM come from the germline V gene. The CDR3 nucleotides read TGTGCCTCCAATTCCGGGACAGCTTACTACGAGCAGTACTTC. Its translation is CASNSGTAYYEQYF.

This chain uses TRBV18 with TRBJ1-2; TRBD1 matches at 9 bases. In germline, CDR1 is KGHSH, CDR2 LQKENI. V was clipped by 3 bases and J by 7 bases; unmatched bases: 3. The CDR3 covers 13 residues. CDR3 residues: CASSPGQGFGYTF. The CDR3 DNA follows: TGTGCCAGCTCACCTGGACAGGGGTTTGGCTACACCTTC.

The chain links TRBV3-1 (or the pseudogene TRBV3-2) to TRBJ2-1; the D is unclear. The CDR3 is 13 residues long. V shed 4 bases and J shed 4 bases, with 8 bases lying between them. Looked up from germline, CDR1 is LGHDT and CDR2 is YNNKEL (reference sequence). The CDR3 loop is CASSLDSYNEQFF. CDR3 DNA: TGTGCCAGCAGCCTCGACTCATACAATGAGCAGTTCTTC.

The CDR3 here is CASSLLAGDLNEQFF. The DNA for the CDR3 is TGTGCCAGCAGCTTACTAGCGGGAGATCTCAATGAGCAGTTCTTC. The V call is TRBV7-2, the J call TRBJ2-1; 10 nucleotides match TRBD2. The junction had 4 bases not matched to a gene; V was cut back by 2 bases and J by 6 bases. The CDR3 loop spans 15 amino acids. Germline lookup yields CDR1 SGHTA and CDR2 FQGNSA.

Details on this clone: The identical CDR3 is also encoded by other nucleotide sequences in the sample. The genes are TRBV28 and TRBJ2-1, with 11 positions matching TRBD2. V gave up 6 bases and J gave up 3 bases; unmatched junction bases: 7. Germline CDR1 reads MDHEN; CDR2 reads SYDVKM. The CDR3 is 16 amino acids. The CDR3 DNA reads TGTGCCAGCAGCCTCCCGGGACTAGCGGTCTACAATGAGCAGTTCTTC. Translation gives CASSLPGLAVYNEQFF. Drawing the rest from reference TRBV28 and TRBJ2-1, the complete variable domain is DVKVTQSSRYLVKRTGEKVFLECVQDMDHENMFWYRQDPGLGLRLIYFSYDVKMKEKGDIPEGYSVSREKKERFSLILESASTNQTSMYLCASSLPGLAVYNEQFFGPGTRLTVL.

The V gene is TRBV29-1, the J gene TRBJ1-3; no definite D call. The CDR3 extends over 11 amino acids. With 5 bases removed from V and 3 bases from J, the gap between germline ends came to 5 bases. Germline CDR1 reads SQVTM; CDR2 reads ANQGSEA. CDR3 sequence (DNA): TGCAGCGTTCCGTATGGAAACACCATATATTTT. It codes for CSVPYGNTIYF.

V and J are TRBV11-2 and TRBJ2-1, with 14 positions matching TRBD2. With V trimmed by 5 bases and J by 0 bases, 6 bases remained unmatched. CDR1 is SGHAT and CDR2 is FQNNGV in the germline V gene. The CDR3 covers 18 residues. CDR3 in amino acids: CASSEGLAGEYSYNEQFF. The CDR3 DNA reads as TGTGCCAGCAGCGAGGGACTAGCGGGGGAGTACTCCTACAATGAGCAGTTCTTC.

This chain uses TRBV27 with TRBJ2-5, with D perhaps matching TRBD2 (6 bases). This CDR3 region has 15 residues. Germline V gene data show CDR1 as MNHEY and CDR2 as SMNVEV (reference sequence). The V end was cut by 4 bases, the J end by 5 bases, with 17 bases between. The CDR3 coding sequence is TGTGCCAGCAGTTCATCTAGCAAACGGGGGGAGACCCAGTACTTC. Encoded protein: CASSSSSKRGETQYF.

This CDR3 reads CASSRRTGATYNEQFF. The DNA of the CDR3 is TGTGCCAGCAGCCGAAGGACAGGGGCCACCTACAATGAGCAGTTCTTC. This chain connects TRBV3-1 (or the pseudogene TRBV3-2) to TRBJ2-1, with TRBD1 identical over 9 bases. Trimming removed 4 bases from V and 2 bases from J; junction bases left unmatched: 6. This CDR3 contains 16 residues. The germline gives CDR1 LGHDT, CDR2 YNNKEL (reference sequence).

This rearrangement joins TRBV2 to TRBJ2-1; TRBD2 matches 14 bases. Germline-derived CDR1 and CDR2 are SNHLY and FYNNEI. The CDR3 runs to 16 residues. Unmatched junction bases numbered 2, after V lost 5 bases and J lost 2 bases. CDR3 sequence (DNA): TGTGCCAGCAGTCCGGGACTAGCGGGGGCCTACAATGAGCAGTTCTTC. It specifies CASSPGLAGAYNEQFF.

V gene TRBV10-3 combines with J gene TRBJ1-3; TRBD1 aligns across 8 bases. Germline CDR1 and CDR2: ENHRY and SYGVKD. V trimming: 4 bases; J trimming: 2 bases; junction bases outside the gene matches: 7. CDR3 length equals 16 residues. In nucleotides, the CDR3 is TGTGCCATCAGTGGAGACAGGGGAGAACCTGGAAACACCATATATTTT. This sequence encodes CAISGDRGEPGNTIYF.

The chain links TRBV7-3 to TRBJ2-3; TRBD2 agrees at 8 bases. V gave up 5 bases and J gave up 5 bases; unmatched junction bases: 6. The CDR3 extends over 14 amino acids. Germline V gene data show CDR1 as SGHTA and CDR2 as FQGTGA. CDR3 nucleotides: TGTGCCAGCAGCCCGGGGGGGCCGAAAGATACGCAGTATTTT. Amino acid sequence: CASSPGGPKDTQYF.

The V gene is TRBV7-2, the J gene TRBJ2-5; the D is unclear. Germline lookup yields CDR1 SGHTA and CDR2 FQGNSA. Trimming stripped 5 bases from V and 3 bases from J, with 10 bases between. The CDR3 contains 13 residues. CDR3 in amino acids: CASSLTREETQYF. The CDR3 nucleotides read TGTGCCAGCAGCCTCACACGGGAAGAGACCCAGTACTTC.

The chain recombines TRBV7-8 with TRBJ2-7; D ambiguous. The ends were cut back, 3 bases at V and 1 base at J, with 16 bases in the middle. From germline, CDR1 is SGHVS and CDR2 FQNEAQ. CDR3 size: 16 residues. In DNA form, the CDR3 reads TGTGCCAGCAGCTTTATGACCTCCGTGCGGTCCTACGAGCAGTACTTC. This gives the protein CASSFMTSVRSYEQYF. Complete variable domain (other parts from reference TRBV7-8 and TRBJ2-7): GAGVSQSPRYKVAKRGQDVALRCDPISGHVSLFWYQQALGQGPEFLTYFQNEAQLDKSGLPSDRFFAERPEGSVSTLKIQRTQQEDSAVYLCASSFMTSVRSYEQYFGPGTRLTVT.

This rearrangement joins TRBV4-1 to TRBJ1-6; 7 bases agree with TRBD1. CDR1 MGHRA and CDR2 YSYEKL come from the germline V gene. The CDR3 length is 18 residues. V shed 0 bases and J 0 bases; nucleotides not matched to a gene: 5. The CDR3 sequence is CASSQDVPGGSYNSPLHF. In DNA form, the CDR3 reads TGCGCCAGCAGCCAAGATGTCCCAGGGGGCTCCTATAATTCACCCCTCCACTTT.

The rearrangement links TRBV4-2 to TRBJ1-1; 7 nucleotides line up with TRBD1. Germline loops: CDR1 LGHNA, CDR2 YNFKEQ. The trim removed 4 bases at V and 8 bases at J, leaving 10 bases unmatched. The CDR3 consists of 14 residues. The CDR3 bases are TGTGCCAGCAGCCCCTACGGACAGGTGGCCGAAGCTTTCTTT. Protein product: CASSPYGQVAEAFF.

The chain carries TRBV24-1 and TRBJ1-2; D is perhaps TRBD1 (5 bases). Trimming stripped 5 bases from V and 0 bases from J, with 9 bases between. Looked up from germline, CDR1 is KGHDR and CDR2 is SFDVKD. This CDR3 comprises 14 residues. The CDR3 DNA sequence: TGTGCCACCAGTGTACAGGAGACTAACTATGGCTACACCTTC. Protein: CATSVQETNYGYTF.

The genes are TRBV6-5 and TRBJ1-3; D remains unclear. The V gene lost 0 bases and the J gene lost 0 bases, with 9 bases spanning the gap. CDR1 and CDR2 from the germline V gene are MNHEY and SVGAGI. This CDR3 is 16 amino acids long. This chain's CDR3 is CASSYSSGSSGNTIYF. CDR3 coding DNA: TGTGCCAGCAGTTACTCGAGCGGTAGCTCTGGAAACACCATATATTTT.